These 8 T cell receptor beta chains share one sample of origin, sequenced in a study of T cells in localized non-small cell lung cancer. Some clones are missing from TCRdb's copy, which holds only in-frame ones; the method was immunoSEQ multiplex PCR. The sample contains 130,000 or so clones, around 92% of which appear only once. Sample: peripheral blood, taken before any cancer treatment. The source of these receptors is a female donor older than 55 with stage I lung adenocarcinoma.

The chain recombines TRBV7-6 with TRBJ2-1; TRBD2 agrees at 8 bases. From germline, CDR1 is SGHVS and CDR2 FNYEAQ. The length of the CDR3 is 16 residues. V shed 5 bases, J shed 0 bases, and the junction held 6 bases outside the gene matches. CDR3 sequence: CASSRIAGSSYNEQFF. CDR3 DNA: TGTGCCAGCAGCCGTATAGCGGGGAGCTCCTACAATGAGCAGTTCTTC.

The chain has TRBV5-6 and TRBJ1-2, with a tentative D call TRBD1 (5 bases). This CDR3 has 14 amino acids. Germline CDR1 reads SGHDT; CDR2 reads YYEEEE. V was trimmed by 4 bases and J by 3 bases, leaving 13 bases between them. The CDR3 spells CASSASGAYYGYTF. CDR3 bases: TGTGCCAGCAGCGCGTCCGGGGCCTACTATGGCTACACCTTC.

The V call is TRBV2, the J call TRBJ2-3; 8 nucleotides line up with TRBD1. In germline, CDR1 is SNHLY, CDR2 FYNNEI. J lost 2 bases, V lost 6 bases, and 4 bases had no gene match. The CDR3 runs 14 residues. The CDR3 loop reads CASSYQGATDTQYF. DNA for the CDR3: TGTGCCAGCAGCTACCAGGGGGCCACAGATACGCAGTATTTT. The complete variable domain, with remaining parts taken from reference TRBV2 and TRBJ2-3, reads EPEVTQTPSHQVTQMGQEVILRCVPISNHLYFYWYRQILGQKVEFLVSFYNNEISEKSEIFDDQFSVERPDGSNFTLKIRSTKLEDSAMYFCASSYQGATDTQYFGPGTRLTVL.

The chain is built from TRBV5-6 and TRBJ2-7; a possible D gene is TRBD2 (5 bases). The length of the CDR3 is 15 residues. The germline gives CDR1 SGHDT, CDR2 YYEEEE. V lost 1 base and J lost 1, with 12 bases in between. The CDR3 bases are TGTGCCAGCAGCTTGTTGGGAGTGGGGTCCTACGAGCAGTACTTC. As protein: CASSLLGVGSYEQYF.

Details on this clone: Other DNA sequences in the same sample also yield this CDR3. The chain joins TRBV28 to TRBJ2-7, with D maybe TRBD2 (6 bases). Between the trimmed V and J ends, which lost 6 bases and 0 bases, there was a span of 12 bases. This CDR3 region has 14 residues. CDR1 and CDR2 (germline): MDHEN, SYDVKM. CDR3 bases: TGTGCCAGCAGACTGGGACTGTCCTCCTACGAGCAGTACTTC. Protein: CASRLGLSSYEQYF. The whole variable domain, remainder taken from reference TRBV28 and TRBJ2-7, is DVKVTQSSRYLVKRTGEKVFLECVQDMDHENMFWYRQDPGLGLRLIYFSYDVKMKEKGDIPEGYSVSREKKERFSLILESASTNQTSMYLCASRLGLSSYEQYFGPGTRLTVT.

This sequence joins TRBV6-1 and TRBJ2-6; D may be TRBD1 (8 bases). This CDR3 region has 18 residues. From germline, CDR1 is MNHNS and CDR2 SASEGT. V was trimmed by 3 bases and J by 2 bases, leaving 17 bases between them. The CDR3 loop is CASSDFWTGRAGANVLTF. CDR3 DNA sequence: TGTGCCAGCAGTGACTTTTGGACAGGGAGGGCTGGGGCCAACGTCCTGACTTTC.

This rearrangement joins TRBV14 to TRBJ2-2; no definite D call. This CDR3 has 16 residues. V lost 1 base, J lost 1 base, and 10 bases lay in between. From germline, CDR1 is SGHDN and CDR2 FVKESK. CDR3 DNA sequence: TGTGCCAGCAGCCAAGCCCGGTTCGGGAACACCGGGGAGCTGTTTTTT. Protein sequence: CASSQARFGNTGELFF.

V and J are TRBV10-3 and TRBJ1-2; D is uncertain. Trimming took off 7 bases at V and 8 bases at J, with 17 bases between the two ends. There are 13 residues in the CDR3. The germline V gene has CDR1 ENHRY and CDR2 SYGVKD. CDR3: CAITGFGGEGYTF. The CDR3 DNA follows: TGTGCCATCACCGGATTCGGCGGGGAAGGCTACACCTTC.